The 19 T cell receptor beta chains listed next were all sequenced from one sample in a study of siplizumab effects on memory and regulatory T cells. Method: immunoSEQ multiplex PCR; TCRdb's copy keeps in-frame clones and lacks some. The table has around 78,000 clones, roughly nine tenths seen once. The sequenced sample was CD8+ T cells sorted from blood. The receptor set was obtained from a human donor in good health.

V is TRBV7-9 and J is TRBJ1-6; no clear D gene. V was shortened by 5 bases and J by 0 bases, with 14 bases between the two germline ends. The CDR3 length is 17 residues. Germline values: CDR1 SEHNR, CDR2 FQNEAQ (reference sequence). CDR3 sequence reads: CASSLNRDISYNSPLHF. For the CDR3, the DNA is TGTGCCAGCAGCCTAAATAGGGATATCTCCTATAATTCACCCCTCCACTTT.

This chain connects TRBV9 to TRBJ2-7, with 10 bases identical to TRBD1. With V trimmed by 3 bases and J by 2 bases, 5 bases remained unmatched. The CDR3 totals 15 residues. The germline gives CDR1 SGDLS, CDR2 YYNGEE. CDR3 coding DNA: TGTGCCAGCAGCGCGGACAGGGGGAGCGCCTACGAGCAGTACTTC. Its translation: CASSADRGSAYEQYF.

The chain couples TRBV2 to TRBJ2-3; 10 bases line up with TRBD1. Trimming took 6 bases from V and 5 from J; bases not matched to a gene: 11. Per the germline V gene, CDR1 is SNHLY and CDR2 is FYNNEI. The CDR3 consists of 16 residues. CDR3 protein: CASRGPGTGAEDTQYF. For the CDR3, the DNA is TGTGCCAGCAGGGGTCCCGGGACAGGGGCCGAAGATACGCAGTATTTT.

J is TRBJ2-7 and V is TRBV9; D is uncertain. Germline CDR1 reads SGDLS; CDR2 reads YYNGEE. V lost 0 bases to trimming and J lost 1 base, with 8 bases between them. The CDR3 runs to 14 residues. The CDR3 region has the DNA TGTGCCAGCAGCGTAGGGGTGGGATCCTACGAGCAGTACTTC. Its translation: CASSVGVGSYEQYF.

This clone appeared a single time. The chain couples TRBV4-1 to TRBJ1-5; 8 positions agree with TRBD1. V was clipped by 0 bases and J by 1 base; unmatched bases: 5. The CDR3 sequence is 17 residues long. Per germline, CDR1 MGHRA and CDR2 YSYEKL. The DNA for the CDR3 is TGCGCCAGCAGCCAAGATCCGACAGGGGCAAGCAATCAGCCCCAGCATTTT. Protein product: CASSQDPTGASNQPQHF.

This rearrangement joins TRBV21-1 to TRBJ2-1; the tabulated D call, TRBD1, remains unverified against the DNA. TRBV21-1 is tagged as a pseudogene. The length of the CDR3 is 14 residues. The CDR3 DNA sequence: TGTGCCAGCAGCGGGCAGGGGGCAAAGTTAGAGCAGTTCTTC. Its translation is CASSGQGAKLEQFF.

The chain employs TRBV6-5 and TRBJ2-7; D perhaps matches TRBD1 (7 bases). CDR3 length: 16 residues. V lost 0 bases and J lost 2, with 14 bases in between. Per germline, CDR1 MNHEY and CDR2 SVGAGI. The CDR3 bases are TGTGCCAGCAGTTACTCGGCGACTAGGGGGCCCTACGAGCAGTACTTC. As protein: CASSYSATRGPYEQYF.

The rearrangement uses TRBV9 and TRBJ2-1; D not resolved. V lost 0 bases to trimming and J lost 4 bases, with 11 bases between them. Germline loops: CDR1 SGDLS, CDR2 YYNGEE. This CDR3 contains 15 residues. The CDR3 bases are TGTGCCAGCAGCGTAGTCGGCGGTTTATACAATGAGCAGTTCTTC. It translates to CASSVVGGLYNEQFF.

The rearrangement uses TRBV6-5 and TRBJ2-1; D call uncertain. This CDR3 comprises 14 residues. The V and J ends lost 7 bases and 2 bases respectively, with 12 bases between them. The germline gives CDR1 MNHEY, CDR2 SVGAGI. CDR3 amino acids: CASTSADPYNEQFF. The CDR3 nucleotides are TGTGCCAGCACCTCTGCTGACCCCTACAATGAGCAGTTCTTC.

The chain links TRBV6-5 to TRBJ2-1; 9 positions match TRBD1. CDR3 length: 15 residues. Germline CDR1 is MNHEY and CDR2 is SVGAGI. J was trimmed by 4 bases and V by 5 bases; bases with no gene match: 6. The CDR3 here is CASSPLDRGYNEQFF. CDR3 sequence (DNA): TGTGCCAGCAGTCCTCTAGACAGGGGGTACAATGAGCAGTTCTTC.

This rearrangement joins TRBV2 to TRBJ1-5, with D unresolved. V lost 6 bases and J lost 0, with 9 bases in between. CDR3 size: 14 residues. Looked up from germline, CDR1 is SNHLY and CDR2 is FYNNEI. CDR3 residues: CASSSGFSNQPQHF. In nucleotides, the CDR3 is TGTGCCAGCAGCTCCGGATTTAGCAATCAGCCCCAGCATTTT.

This chain connects TRBV2 to TRBJ1-2; tentative D call: TRBD1 (6 bases). The germline V and J ends were trimmed by 7 bases and 2 bases, with 11 bases remaining between them. This CDR3 comprises 13 residues. Germline assignment: CDR1 SNHLY and CDR2 FYNNEI. DNA of the CDR3: TGTGCCAGCAAAGGGGGTTTGAACTATGGCTACACCTTC. Translating it yields CASKGGLNYGYTF.

The chain uses TRBV29-1 and TRBJ2-7; TRBD2 is a possible D gene (5 bases). The germline V and J ends were trimmed by 7 bases and 7 bases, with 20 bases remaining between them. Germline V gene sequence: CDR1 SQVTM, CDR2 ANQGSEA. CDR3 length equals 13 residues. CDR3 bases: TGCAGCGCCGGCTCGGGGTGGGATGAAGAGCAGTACTTC. Translated, it gives CSAGSGWDEEQYF.

V gene TRBV13 combines with J gene TRBJ2-7; the match to TRBD1 covers 7 bases. CDR3 length: 16 residues. Germline V gene lookup returns CDR1 PRHDT and CDR2 FYEKMQ (reference sequence). After removal of 3 bases from V and 1 base from J, the junction contained 9 bases not matched to a gene. The CDR3 reads CASSFRPGDRSYEQYF. Here the CDR3 DNA reads TGTGCCAGCAGCTTCCGGCCCGGGGACAGATCCTACGAGCAGTACTTC.

This clone appeared a single time. J is TRBJ1-1 and V is TRBV5-1; possible D gene TRBD1, 5 bases. This CDR3 is 16 amino acids long. Trimming shortened V by 0 bases and J by 1 base, and 13 bases separated the two germline ends. Germline CDR1 SGHRS, CDR2 YFSETQ. Here the CDR3 reads CASSLVWGNRNTEAFF. The CDR3 region has the DNA TGCGCCAGCAGCTTGGTGTGGGGGAATCGGAACACTGAAGCTTTCTTT.

V gene TRBV5-4 combines with J gene TRBJ2-2, with 10 bases identical to TRBD2. Germline V gene lookup returns CDR1 SGHNT and CDR2 YYREEE (reference sequence). CDR3 length equals 14 residues. Trimming took 2 bases from V and 5 from J; bases not matched to a gene: 0. CDR3 coding DNA: TGTGCCAGCAGCTTAGCGGGGGGGACCGGGGAGCTGTTTTTT. It is translated as CASSLAGGTGELFF.

The chain recombines TRBV6-6 with TRBJ1-1; D is unclear. This CDR3 comprises 13 residues. Looked up from germline, CDR1 is MNHNY and CDR2 is SVGAGI (reference sequence). The V and J ends lost 3 bases and 1 base respectively, with 6 bases between them. The CDR3 region has the DNA TGTGCCAGCAGTTATGGAAAGAACACTGAAGCTTTCTTT. This gives the protein CASSYGKNTEAFF.

The chain has TRBV11-2 and TRBJ2-1; D may match TRBD1 or TRBD2 (5 bases each). Per the germline V gene, CDR1 is SGHAT and CDR2 is FQNNGV. The CDR3 runs to 15 residues. Trimming removed 2 bases at V and 6 bases at J, with 14 bases between. CDR3 protein: CASSLTRDPINEQFF. The CDR3 DNA reads as TGTGCCAGCAGCTTAACCCGGGACCCCATCAATGAGCAGTTCTTC.

The chain combines TRBV7-6 with TRBJ2-1, with 11 bases that match TRBD2. V dropped 1 base and J dropped 4; count of bases not matched to a gene: 3. Germline CDR1 reads SGHVS; CDR2 reads FNYEAQ. The CDR3 covers 16 residues. The CDR3 sequence: CASSLDGTSGYNEQFF. In nucleotides, the CDR3 is TGTGCCAGCAGCTTAGACGGGACTAGCGGATACAATGAGCAGTTCTTC.